This entry describes one T cell receptor (beta chain). This record belongs to a study of blood T cells in healthy people across ages. There are 13 residues in the CDR3. Germline assignment: CDR1 DFQATT and CDR2 SNEGSKA (reference sequence). A second PCR, run for about 6 to 11 cycles, used a sample-barcoded 5' primer plus a J-beta primer mix. TCRdb re-analysed the 5' RACE reads in MiXCR, keeping a single row per CDR3 protein. The sample contains around 1,500,000 distinct CDR3 sequences, 42% of which appear only once. The sequencing sample was made of blood. This chain joins TRBV20-1 and TRBJ2-1; possible D gene TRBD2, 6 bases. This receptor was taken from a young woman in good health. The CDR3 here is CSGRRVSGNEQFF. DNA for the CDR3: TGCAGCGGTCGACGAGTAAGCGGGAATGAGCAGTTCTTC.